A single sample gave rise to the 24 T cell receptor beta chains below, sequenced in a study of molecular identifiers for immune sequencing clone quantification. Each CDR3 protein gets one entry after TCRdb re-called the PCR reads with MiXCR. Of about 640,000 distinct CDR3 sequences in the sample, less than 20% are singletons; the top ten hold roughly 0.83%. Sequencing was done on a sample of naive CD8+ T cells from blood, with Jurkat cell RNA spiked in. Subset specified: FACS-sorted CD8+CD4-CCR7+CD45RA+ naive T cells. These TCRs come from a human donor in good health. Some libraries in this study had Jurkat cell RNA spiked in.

CDR3 in DNA: TGTGCCAGTAGGGACGGCACCGGGGAGCTGTTTTTT. Residues: CASRDGTGELFF. This rearrangement joins TRBV19 to TRBJ2-2; the D is unclear. V lost 6 bases to trimming and J lost 4 bases, with 6 bases between them. CDR1 and CDR2 from the germline V gene are LNHDA and SQIVND (reference sequence). The CDR3 contains 12 residues.

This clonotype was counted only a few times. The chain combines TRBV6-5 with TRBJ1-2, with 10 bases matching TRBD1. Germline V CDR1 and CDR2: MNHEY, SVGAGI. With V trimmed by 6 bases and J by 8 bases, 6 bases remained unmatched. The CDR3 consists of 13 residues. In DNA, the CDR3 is TGTGCCAGCAGCCAGACAGGGGGCATCGGCTACACCTTC. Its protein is CASSQTGGIGYTF.

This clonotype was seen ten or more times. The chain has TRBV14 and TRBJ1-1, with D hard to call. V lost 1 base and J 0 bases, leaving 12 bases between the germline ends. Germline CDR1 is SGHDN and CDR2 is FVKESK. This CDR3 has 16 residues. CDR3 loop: CASSQVWQTMNTEAFF. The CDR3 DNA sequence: TGTGCCAGCAGCCAAGTGTGGCAGACGATGAACACTGAAGCTTTCTTT.

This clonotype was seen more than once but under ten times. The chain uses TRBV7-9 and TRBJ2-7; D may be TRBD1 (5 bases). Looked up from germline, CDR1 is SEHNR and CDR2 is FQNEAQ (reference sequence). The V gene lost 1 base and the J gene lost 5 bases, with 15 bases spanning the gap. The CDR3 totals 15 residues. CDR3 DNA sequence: TGTGCCAGCAGCTTAGTCAGTTGGTCAGGGAACGAGCAGTACTTC. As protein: CASSLVSWSGNEQYF.

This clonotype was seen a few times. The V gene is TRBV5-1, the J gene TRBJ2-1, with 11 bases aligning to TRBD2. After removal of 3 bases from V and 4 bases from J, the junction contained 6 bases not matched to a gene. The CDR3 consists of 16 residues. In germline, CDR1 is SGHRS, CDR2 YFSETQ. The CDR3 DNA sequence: TGCGCCAGCAGCTCCTCGACTAGCGGGACGTACAATGAGCAGTTCTTC. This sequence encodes CASSSSTSGTYNEQFF.

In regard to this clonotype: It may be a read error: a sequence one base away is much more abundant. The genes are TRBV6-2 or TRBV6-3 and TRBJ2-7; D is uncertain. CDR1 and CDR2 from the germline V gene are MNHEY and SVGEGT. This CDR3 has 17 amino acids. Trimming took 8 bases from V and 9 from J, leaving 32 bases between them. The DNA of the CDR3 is TGTGCCAGCTCGACGCCGGCTAGTACTTCGGCCGAGCTCGGGCAGTACTTC. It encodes CASSTPASTSAELGQYF.

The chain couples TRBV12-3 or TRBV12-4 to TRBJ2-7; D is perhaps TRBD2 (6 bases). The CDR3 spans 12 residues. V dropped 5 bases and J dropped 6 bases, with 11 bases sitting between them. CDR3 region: CASSRLVREQYF. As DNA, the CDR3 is TGTGCCAGCAGTCGACTAGTTCGCGAGCAGTACTTC.

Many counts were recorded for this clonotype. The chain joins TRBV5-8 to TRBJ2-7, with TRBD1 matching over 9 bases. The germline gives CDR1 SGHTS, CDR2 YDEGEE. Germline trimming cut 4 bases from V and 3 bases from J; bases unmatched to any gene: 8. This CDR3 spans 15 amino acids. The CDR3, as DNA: TGTGCCAGCAGCCTGGACAGGGGAAATGGCTACGAGCAGTACTTC. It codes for CASSLDRGNGYEQYF.

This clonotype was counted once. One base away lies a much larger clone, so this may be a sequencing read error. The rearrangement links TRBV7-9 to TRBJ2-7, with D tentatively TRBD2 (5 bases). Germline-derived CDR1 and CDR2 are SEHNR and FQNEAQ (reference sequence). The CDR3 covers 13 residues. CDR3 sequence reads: CASTLGSRYEQHF. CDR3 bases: TGTGCCAGCACCCTTGGGAGTCGCTACGAGCAGCACTTC.

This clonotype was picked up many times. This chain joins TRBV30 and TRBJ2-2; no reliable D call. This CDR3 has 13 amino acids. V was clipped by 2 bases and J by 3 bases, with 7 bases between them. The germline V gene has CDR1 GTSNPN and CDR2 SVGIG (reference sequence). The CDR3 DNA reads TGTGCCTGGAGTCTTGGTTACACCGGGGAGCTGTTTTTT. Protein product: CAWSLGYTGELFF.

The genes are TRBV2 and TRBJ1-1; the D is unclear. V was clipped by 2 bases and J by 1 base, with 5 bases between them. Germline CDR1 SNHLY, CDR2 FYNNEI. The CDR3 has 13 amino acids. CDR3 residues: CASSEFRNTEAFF. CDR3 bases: TGTGCCAGCAGTGAATTTAGGAACACTGAAGCTTTCTTT.

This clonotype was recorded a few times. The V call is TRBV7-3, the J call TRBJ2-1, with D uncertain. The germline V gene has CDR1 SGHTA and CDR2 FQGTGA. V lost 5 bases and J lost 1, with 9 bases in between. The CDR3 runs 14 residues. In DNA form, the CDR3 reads TGTGCCAGCAGCCCCTCGAGGTCCTACAATGAGCAGTTCTTC. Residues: CASSPSRSYNEQFF.

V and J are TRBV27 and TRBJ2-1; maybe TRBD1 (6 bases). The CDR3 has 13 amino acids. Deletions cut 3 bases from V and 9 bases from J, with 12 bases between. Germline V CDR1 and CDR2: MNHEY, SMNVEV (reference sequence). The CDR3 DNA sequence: TGTGCCAGCAGTTTCTGGACGGACAGTGAGCAGTTCTTC. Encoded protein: CASSFWTDSEQFF.

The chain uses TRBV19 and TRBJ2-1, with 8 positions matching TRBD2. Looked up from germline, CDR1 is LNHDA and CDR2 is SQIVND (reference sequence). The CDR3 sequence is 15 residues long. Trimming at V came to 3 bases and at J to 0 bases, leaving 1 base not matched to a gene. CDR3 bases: TGTGCCAGTAGTATGGGGACTAGCTCCTACAATGAGCAGTTCTTC. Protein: CASSMGTSSYNEQFF.

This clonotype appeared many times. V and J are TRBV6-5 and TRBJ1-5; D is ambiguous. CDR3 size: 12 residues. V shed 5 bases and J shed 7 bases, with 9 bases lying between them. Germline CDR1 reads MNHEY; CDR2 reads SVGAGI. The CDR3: CASSPSGQPQHF. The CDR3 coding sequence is TGTGCCAGCAGTCCAAGCGGCCAGCCCCAGCATTTT.

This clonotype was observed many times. CDR3 coding DNA: TGTGCCAGCAGAGAGGGGACTTCTCTCTCCTACGAGCAGTACTTC. Translating it yields CASREGTSLSYEQYF. This rearrangement joins TRBV2 to TRBJ2-7, with D maybe TRBD2 (6 bases). The CDR3 is 15 residues long. Germline CDR1 reads SNHLY; CDR2 reads FYNNEI. Trimming stripped 6 bases from V and 0 bases from J, with 15 bases between.

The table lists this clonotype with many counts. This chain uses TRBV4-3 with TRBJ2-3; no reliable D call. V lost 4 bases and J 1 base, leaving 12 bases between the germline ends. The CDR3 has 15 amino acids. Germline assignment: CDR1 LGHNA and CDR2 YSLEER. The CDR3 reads CASSRRTVRTDTQYF. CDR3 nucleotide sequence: TGCGCCAGCAGCCGGCGGACGGTTCGCACAGATACGCAGTATTTT.

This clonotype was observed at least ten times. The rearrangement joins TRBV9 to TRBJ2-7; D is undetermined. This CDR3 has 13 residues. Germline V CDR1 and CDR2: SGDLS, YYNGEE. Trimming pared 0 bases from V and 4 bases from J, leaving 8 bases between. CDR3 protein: CASSVGGQYEQYF. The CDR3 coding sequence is TGTGCCAGCAGCGTAGGTGGGCAGTACGAGCAGTACTTC.

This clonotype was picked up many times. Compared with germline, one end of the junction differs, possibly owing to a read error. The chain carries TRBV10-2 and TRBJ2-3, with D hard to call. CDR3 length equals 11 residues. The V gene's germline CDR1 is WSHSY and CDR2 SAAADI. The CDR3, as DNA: TGTGCCAGCAGAAGAACAGATACGCAGTATTTT. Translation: CASRRTDTQYF.

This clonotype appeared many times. The CDR3 here is CASSLAIQGADQPQHF. The CDR3 nucleotides are TGTGCCAGCAGCTTAGCCATCCAGGGGGCCGATCAGCCCCAGCATTTT. This rearrangement joins TRBV7-9 to TRBJ1-5; 8 bases map to TRBD1. CDR1 is SEHNR and CDR2 is FQNEAQ in the germline V gene (reference sequence). V lost 0 bases, J lost 5 bases, and 6 bases stayed unmatched. CDR3 length equals 16 residues.

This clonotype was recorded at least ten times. CDR3 protein: CASSVDGAGDIQYF. CDR3 sequence (DNA): TGTGCCAGCAGCGTAGATGGAGCTGGTGACATTCAGTACTTC. The rearrangement uses TRBV9 and TRBJ2-4; D remains unclear. Germline values: CDR1 SGDLS, CDR2 YYNGEE. This CDR3 spans 14 amino acids. V was cut by 0 bases and J by 8 bases, with 12 bases left in between. The variable domain in full, with the rest retrieved from reference TRBV9 and TRBJ2-4, is DSGVTQTPKHLITATGQRVTLRCSPRSGDLSVYWYQQSLDQGLQFLIQYYNGEERAKGNILERFSAQQFPDLHSELNLSSLELGDSALYFCASSVDGAGDIQYFGAGTRLSVL.

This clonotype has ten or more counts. The CDR3 region has the DNA TGTGCCAGCAGTACCGGGACTAGCGGGAGTCTGGAGACCCAGTACTTC. This codes for CASSTGTSGSLETQYF. V usage is TRBV12-3 or TRBV12-4 and J usage is TRBJ2-5; TRBD2 matches at 14 bases. There are 16 residues in the CDR3. Trimming at V came to 5 bases and at J to 5 bases, leaving 7 bases not matched to a gene.

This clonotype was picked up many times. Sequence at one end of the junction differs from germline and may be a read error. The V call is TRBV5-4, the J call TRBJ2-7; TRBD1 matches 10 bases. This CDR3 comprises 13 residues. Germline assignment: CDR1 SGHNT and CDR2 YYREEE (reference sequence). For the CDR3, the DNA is TGTGCCAGCAGCTACGGACAGGGGGGCGAGGAGTACTTC. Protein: CASSYGQGGEEYF. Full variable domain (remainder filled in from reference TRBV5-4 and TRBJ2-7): ETGVTQSPTHLIKTRGQQVTLRCSSQSGHNTVSWYQQALGQGPQFIFQYYREEENGRGNFPPRFSGLQFPNYSSELNVNALELDDSALYLCASSYGQGGEEYFGPGTRLTVT.

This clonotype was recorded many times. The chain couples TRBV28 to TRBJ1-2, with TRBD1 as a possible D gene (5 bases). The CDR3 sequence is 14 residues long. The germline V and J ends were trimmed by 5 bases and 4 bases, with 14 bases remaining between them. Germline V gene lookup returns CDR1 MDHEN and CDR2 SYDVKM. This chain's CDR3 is CASSPLDRVYGYTF. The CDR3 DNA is TGTGCCAGCAGTCCCCTAGACAGAGTCTATGGCTACACCTTC.